This T cell receptor (beta chain) was recovered during a study of blood T cell repertoires in COVID-19. The wider study: From T cells, B-cell-depleted T cells, or PBMCs came the material, which was cDNA or gDNA.

CDR3 size: 15 residues. The germline V gene encodes CDR1 MGHRA and CDR2 YSYEKL. Trimming took 2 bases from V and 6 from J, leaving 15 bases between them. Original data processing: Amplification from reference gene primers served as the basis for estimated nucleated cell counts. The repertoire was sequenced with immunoSEQ multiplex PCR; TCRdb's copy has only in-frame clones and lacks some. Clone size and the V and J calls come from that table; the DNA yielded D and trimming. The sample lists about 190,000 clones; around 88% were seen once. Sample: peripheral blood. V is TRBV4-1 and J is TRBJ2-3, with a possible D match to TRBD1 (6 bases). The TCR was taken from a woman younger than 45 with acute or convalescent COVID-19. The CDR3 region has the DNA TGCGCCAGCAGCCAACGTAATATAAGGGGGGATACGCAGTATTTT. It codes for CASSQRNIRGDTQYF.